Following are 13 T cell receptor beta chains from one sample sequenced in a study of OX40 agonist ivuxolimab in advanced cancers. The repertoire was sequenced with immunoSEQ multiplex PCR; TCRdb's copy has only in-frame clones and lacks some. Of about 13,000 clones listed, around 67% are singletons. Sequences were derived from CD4+ or CD8+ T cells sorted from blood, sampled in a trial of the OX40 agonist ivuxolimab. These receptors were taken from an adult with an advanced solid tumor such as melanoma, head and neck, liver or kidney cancer.

The CDR3 spells CASSYPTTSGHTDTQYF. The CDR3 nucleotides are TGTGCCAGCAGTTACCCGACCACTAGCGGTCACACAGATACGCAGTATTTT. This chain links TRBV28 with TRBJ2-3; TRBD2 aligns across 8 bases. This CDR3 comprises 17 residues. The junction had 11 bases not matched to a gene; V was cut back by 4 bases and J by 2 bases. In germline, CDR1 is MDHEN, CDR2 SYDVKM.

The V and J genes are TRBV7-9 and TRBJ2-5, with 7 bases matching TRBD1. The germline V gene has CDR1 SEHNR and CDR2 FQNEAQ (reference sequence). J gave up 3 bases and V 6 bases, and 10 bases lay outside the gene matches. The CDR3 runs to 15 residues. The CDR3 nucleotides read TGTGCCAGCAGTTCGCTCCGGGACAGCAAAGAGACCCAGTACTTC. It specifies CASSSLRDSKETQYF.

This clone was counted only a few times. J is TRBJ2-4 and V is TRBV27; 8 positions agree with TRBD1. V shed 5 bases and J 0 bases; nucleotides not matched to a gene: 6. Germline V gene lookup returns CDR1 MNHEY and CDR2 SMNVEV (reference sequence). This CDR3 region has 16 residues. DNA of the CDR3: TGTGCCAGCAGTCCCAGGACAGGGCTAGCCAAAAACATTCAGTACTTC. Translating gives CASSPRTGLAKNIQYF.

The V gene is TRBV7-9, the J gene TRBJ1-1; 8 bases are a match to TRBD1. V lost 4 bases, J lost 4 bases, and 5 bases stayed unmatched. The CDR3 totals 14 residues. The germline CDR1 and CDR2 sequences are SEHNR and FQNEAQ (reference sequence). The CDR3 DNA follows: TGTGCCAGCAGCTCGACAGGGGCCAGCACTGAAGCTTTCTTT. Protein: CASSSTGASTEAFF. The complete variable domain, with remaining parts taken from reference TRBV7-9 and TRBJ1-1, reads DTGVSQNPRHKITKRGQNVTFRCDPISEHNRLYWYRQTLGQGPEFLTYFQNEAQLEKSRLLSDRFSAERPKGSFSTLEIQRTEQGDSAMYLCASSSTGASTEAFFGQGTRLTVV.

This rearrangement joins TRBV10-1 to TRBJ2-7; tentatively, D is TRBD1 (6 bases). Trimming pared 6 bases from V and 3 bases from J, leaving 12 bases between. Per germline, CDR1 WNHNN and CDR2 SYGVQD (reference sequence). The CDR3 has 13 residues. The CDR3: CASSPPDSYEQYF. CDR3 coding DNA: TGCGCCAGCAGCCCCCCGGACAGCTACGAGCAGTACTTC.

The chain links TRBV13 to TRBJ2-2; D is possibly TRBD2 (5 bases). The CDR3 has 18 residues. Germline-derived CDR1 and CDR2 are PRHDT and FYEKMQ (reference sequence). Trimming took off 4 bases at V and 1 base at J, with 19 bases between the two ends. CDR3 DNA sequence: TGTGCCAGCAGCTCACCTCTTCTAGGGAGAGGGAACACCGGGGAGCTGTTTTTT. It codes for CASSSPLLGRGNTGELFF.

Here the CDR3 reads CASPGGTNEKLFF. CDR3 DNA: TGTGCCAGCCCTGGGGGGACTAATGAAAAACTGTTTTTT. V and J are TRBV21-1 and TRBJ1-4. TRBV21-1 represents a pseudogene. The CDR3 is 13 residues long.

The rearrangement links TRBV7-2 to TRBJ2-5; TRBD2 might be the D (6 bases). Trimming stripped 1 base from V and 6 bases from J, with 12 bases between. Germline CDR1 and CDR2: SGHTA and FQGNSA. This CDR3 has 14 residues. CDR3 sequence: CASSLGREVKTQYF. In DNA form, the CDR3 reads TGTGCCAGCAGCTTAGGCAGGGAGGTGAAGACCCAGTACTTC.

In its sample, this clone was seen a few times. The CDR3 DNA sequence: TGTGCCAGCAGTTCCAGCACGGACTACAAGGGCGATGAGCAGTTCTTC. Translated, it gives CASSSSTDYKGDEQFF. The V gene is TRBV28, the J gene TRBJ2-1; tentative D call: TRBD2 (6 bases). The CDR3 has 16 amino acids. Germline V gives CDR1 MDHEN, CDR2 SYDVKM. Trimming removed 4 bases at V and 8 bases at J, with 21 bases between.

The genes are TRBV11-2 and TRBJ2-7, with 9 bases matching TRBD2. CDR1 is SGHAT and CDR2 is FQNNGV in the germline V gene. The CDR3 totals 15 residues. V lost 4 bases to trimming and J lost 7 bases; unmatched junction nucleotides: 11. For the CDR3, the DNA is TGTGCCAGCAGCTCCCAAGCGGGAGGACCCTGGGAGCAGTACTTC. Translating gives CASSSQAGGPWEQYF.

The genes are TRBV7-6 and TRBJ1-5; D may be TRBD1 (6 bases). Deletions cut 1 base from V and 7 bases from J, with 14 bases between. The germline V gene encodes CDR1 SGHVS and CDR2 FNYEAQ. CDR3 length: 15 amino acids. CDR3 residues: CASSLGTGIGQPQHF. In DNA, the CDR3 is TGTGCCAGCAGCTTAGGAACAGGGATCGGGCAGCCCCAGCATTTT.

This chain connects TRBV7-8 to TRBJ2-1, with D perhaps TRBD2 (7 bases). V was shortened by 7 bases and J by 4 bases, with 11 bases between the two germline ends. CDR3 length: 13 residues. The germline V gene encodes CDR1 SGHVS and CDR2 FQNEAQ. CDR3 residues: CASNEGGYNEQFF. CDR3 nucleotides: TGTGCCAGCAACGAGGGGGGGTACAATGAGCAGTTCTTC.

This clone was counted a few times. Mismatch with germline at one junction end may stem from a read error. At the DNA level, this CDR3 is encoded by other sequences in the same sample as well. The V and J genes are TRBV5-4 and TRBJ2-1, with D tentatively TRBD2 (5 bases). CDR3 length equals 18 residues. The germline V gene encodes CDR1 SGHNT and CDR2 YYREEE (reference sequence). The CDR3 DNA reads as TGCGCCAGCAGCTCCGGGATTACAGCGATGTCTTTCCACAATGAGCAGTTCTTC. Its translation is CASSSGITAMSFHNEQFF.